The source of this TCR beta chain is a study of Graves' ophthalmopathy and Graves' hyperthyroidism. This clonotype was recorded many times. Its antigen remains unidentified. General study findings and limits: The model predicted progression of ophthalmopathy with a sensitivity of about 68%, and its specificity was about 76%.

The V gene's germline CDR1 is SQVTM and CDR2 ANQGSEA. V gave up 2 bases and J gave up 3 bases; unmatched junction bases: 6. This CDR3 has 15 residues. Beta-chain TCR CDR3 regions were amplified from RNA transcripts. HTBI-primed RT-PCR formed the first round, and a multiplex PCR formed the second. TCRdb re-derived calls from the multiplex PCR reads in MiXCR, one entry per CDR3 protein. Here the sample spans 220,000 or so distinct CDR3 sequences, about 22% being singletons. This receptor was identified in a woman in her fifties or sixties with Graves' ophthalmopathy. This chain links TRBV29-1 with TRBJ2-2, with TRBD1 matching over 7 bases. Sequencing input: peripheral blood. The CDR3 loop is CSVETGVLDTGELFF. DNA for the CDR3: TGCAGCGTTGAAACAGGGGTGTTGGACACCGGGGAGCTGTTTTTT.